These 6 T cell receptor beta chains were all obtained from the same sample, sequenced in a study of cytomegalovirus exposure and HLA in healthy donors. Use of 60 Vbeta and 13 Jbeta primers characterized the PCR. Profiling relied on immunoSEQ multiplex PCR, and the TCRdb table lists in-frame clones only, not all of them. The data show roughly 63,000 clones, with roughly 77% seen just once and roughly 25% held by the top ten. Sequencing was carried out using PBMCs. The receptor set was obtained from a woman between 40 and 55 years old in good health and CMV-seropositive.

The chain links TRBV5-1 to TRBJ2-1; TRBD1 might be the D (6 bases). The CDR3 contains 14 residues. V was trimmed by 0 bases and J by 6 bases, leaving 10 bases between them. Germline-derived CDR1 and CDR2 are SGHRS and YFSETQ. The CDR3 is CASSLGDISNEQFF. As DNA, the CDR3 is TGCGCCAGCAGCTTGGGGGACATCAGCAATGAGCAGTTCTTC.

The gene calls are TRBV7-2 and TRBJ1-6; perhaps TRBD1 as D (6 bases). Germline V gene lookup returns CDR1 SGHTA and CDR2 FQGNSA. This CDR3 comprises 14 residues. V was pared by 5 bases and J by 8 bases, with 13 bases between. Written as DNA, the CDR3 is TGTGCCAGCAGCCCCAGGGGCCCCGATTCACCCCTCCACTTT. Amino acids: CASSPRGPDSPLHF.

Only a few counts were recorded for this clone. This chain joins TRBV19 and TRBJ1-2; possibly TRBD1 for D (5 bases). Trimming removed 5 bases at V and 6 bases at J, with 16 bases between. Germline V CDR1 and CDR2: LNHDA, SQIVND (reference sequence). The CDR3 spans 14 residues. CDR3 in amino acids: CASSWQGGIDGYTF. The CDR3 DNA reads as TGTGCCAGTAGTTGGCAGGGAGGGATCGATGGCTACACCTTC.

This clone showed up just a few times. The V and J genes are TRBV9 and TRBJ2-1, with 9 bases identical to TRBD2. V lost 0 bases, J lost 9 bases, and 10 bases stayed unmatched. The CDR3 consists of 16 residues. Germline lookup yields CDR1 SGDLS and CDR2 YYNGEE. The CDR3 region is CASSVEERGARGEQFF. The CDR3 DNA is TGTGCCAGCAGCGTAGAAGAGCGGGGGGCCAGAGGTGAGCAGTTCTTC.

With respect to this clone: Compared with germline, one end of the junction differs, possibly owing to a read error. The chain couples TRBV28 to TRBJ1-3; possible D gene TRBD1, 5 bases. Germline V lookup: CDR1 MDHEN, CDR2 SYDVKM. This CDR3 spans 15 amino acids. The CDR3 protein is CASSNGGASGDTIYF. In nucleotides, the CDR3 is TGTGCCAGCAGTAACGGGGGAGCCTCTGGAGACACCATATATTTT. Using reference TRBV28 and TRBJ1-3 for the parts outside the CDR3, the full variable domain is DVKVTQSSRYLVKRTGEKVFLECVQDMDHENMFWYRQDPGLGLRLIYFSYDVKMKEKGDIPEGYSVSREKKERFSLILESASTNQTSMYLCASSNGGASGDTIYFGEGSWLTVV.

V usage is TRBV19 and J usage is TRBJ1-1; no clear D gene. CDR3 length equals 14 residues. The V end lost 2 bases, the J end lost 1 base, and 8 bases lay between the germline ends. Germline loops: CDR1 LNHDA, CDR2 SQIVND (reference sequence). This chain's CDR3 is CASSISRANTEAFF. The CDR3 DNA is TGTGCCAGTAGTATAAGTCGCGCGAACACTGAAGCTTTCTTT. Full variable domain (remainder filled in from reference TRBV19 and TRBJ1-1): DGGITQSPKYLFRKEGQNVTLSCEQNLNHDAMYWYRQDPGQGLRLIYYSQIVNDFQKGDIAEGYSVSREKKESFPLTVTSAQKNPTAFYLCASSISRANTEAFFGQGTRLTVV.